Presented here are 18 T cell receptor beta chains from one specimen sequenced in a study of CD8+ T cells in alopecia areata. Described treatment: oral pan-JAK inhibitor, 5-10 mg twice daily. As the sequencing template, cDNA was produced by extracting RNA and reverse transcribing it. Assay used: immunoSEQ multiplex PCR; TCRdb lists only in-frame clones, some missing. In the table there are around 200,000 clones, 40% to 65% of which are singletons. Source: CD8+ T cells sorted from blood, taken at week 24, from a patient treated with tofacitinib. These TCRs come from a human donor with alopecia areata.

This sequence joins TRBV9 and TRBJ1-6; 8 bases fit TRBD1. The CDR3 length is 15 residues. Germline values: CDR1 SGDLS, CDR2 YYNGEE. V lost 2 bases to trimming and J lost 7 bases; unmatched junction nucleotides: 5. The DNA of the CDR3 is TGTGCCAGCAGCGTGGGGACAGGCGGAAATTCACCCCTCCACTTT. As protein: CASSVGTGGNSPLHF. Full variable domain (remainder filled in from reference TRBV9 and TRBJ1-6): DSGVTQTPKHLITATGQRVTLRCSPRSGDLSVYWYQQSLDQGLQFLIQYYNGEERAKGNILERFSAQQFPDLHSELNLSSLELGDSALYFCASSVGTGGNSPLHFGNGTRLTVT.

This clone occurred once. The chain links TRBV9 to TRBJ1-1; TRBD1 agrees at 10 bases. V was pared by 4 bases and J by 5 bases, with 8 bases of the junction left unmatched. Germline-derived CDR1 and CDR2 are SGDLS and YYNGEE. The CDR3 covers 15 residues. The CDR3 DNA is TGTGCCAGCAGCCTGGGACAGGGGAGTGGAACTGAAGCTTTCTTT. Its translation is CASSLGQGSGTEAFF.

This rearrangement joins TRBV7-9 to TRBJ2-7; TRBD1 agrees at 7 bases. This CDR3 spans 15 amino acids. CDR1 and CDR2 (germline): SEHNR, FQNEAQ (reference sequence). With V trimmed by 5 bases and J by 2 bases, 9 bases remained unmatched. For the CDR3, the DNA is TGTGCCAGCAGCCTGGGGAAGGGGGCAGCCTACGAGCAGTACTTC. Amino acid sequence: CASSLGKGAAYEQYF.

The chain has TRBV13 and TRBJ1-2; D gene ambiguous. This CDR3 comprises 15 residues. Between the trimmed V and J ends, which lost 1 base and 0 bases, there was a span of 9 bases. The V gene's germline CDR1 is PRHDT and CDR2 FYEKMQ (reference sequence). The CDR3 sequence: CASSLVDPTNYGYTF. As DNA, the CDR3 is TGTGCCAGCAGCTTAGTGGACCCAACTAACTATGGCTACACCTTC.

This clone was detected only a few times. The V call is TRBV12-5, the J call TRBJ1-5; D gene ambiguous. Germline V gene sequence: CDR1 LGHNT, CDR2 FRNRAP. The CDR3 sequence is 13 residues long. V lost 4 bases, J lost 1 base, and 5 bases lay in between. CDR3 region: CASGSVSNQPQHF. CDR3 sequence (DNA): TGTGCTAGTGGTTCCGTAAGCAATCAGCCCCAGCATTTT.

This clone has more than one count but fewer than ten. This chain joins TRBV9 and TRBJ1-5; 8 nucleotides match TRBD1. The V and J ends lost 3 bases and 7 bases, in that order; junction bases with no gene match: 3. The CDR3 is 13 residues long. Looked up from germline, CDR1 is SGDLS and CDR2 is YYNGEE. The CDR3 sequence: CASSGTGNQPQHF. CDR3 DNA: TGTGCCAGCAGCGGGACAGGGAACCAGCCCCAGCATTTT.

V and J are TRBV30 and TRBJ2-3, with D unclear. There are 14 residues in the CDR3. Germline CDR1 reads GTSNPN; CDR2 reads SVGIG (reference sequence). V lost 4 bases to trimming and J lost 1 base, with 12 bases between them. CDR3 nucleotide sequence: TGTGCCTGGACCGATCACGGTCGCACAGATACGCAGTATTTT. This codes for CAWTDHGRTDTQYF.

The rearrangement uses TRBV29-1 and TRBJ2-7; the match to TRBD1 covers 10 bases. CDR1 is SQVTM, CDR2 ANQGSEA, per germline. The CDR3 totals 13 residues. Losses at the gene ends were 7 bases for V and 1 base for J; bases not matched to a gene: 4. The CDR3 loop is CSAGTGDSYEQYF. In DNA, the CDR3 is TGCAGCGCAGGGACAGGGGATTCCTACGAGCAGTACTTC.

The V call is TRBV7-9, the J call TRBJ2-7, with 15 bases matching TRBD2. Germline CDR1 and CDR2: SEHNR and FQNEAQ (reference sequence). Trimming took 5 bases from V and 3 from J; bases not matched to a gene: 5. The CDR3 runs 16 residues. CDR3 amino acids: CASSPPGLAGGYEQYF. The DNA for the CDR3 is TGTGCCAGCAGCCCACCGGGACTAGCGGGGGGCTACGAGCAGTACTTC.

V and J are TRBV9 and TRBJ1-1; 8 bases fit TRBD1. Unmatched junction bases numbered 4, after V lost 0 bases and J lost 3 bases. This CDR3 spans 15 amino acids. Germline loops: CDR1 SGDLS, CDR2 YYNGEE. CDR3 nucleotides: TGTGCCAGCAGCGTAGAAGACAGGGGTTACACTGAAGCTTTCTTT. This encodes CASSVEDRGYTEAFF. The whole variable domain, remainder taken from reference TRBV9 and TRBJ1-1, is DSGVTQTPKHLITATGQRVTLRCSPRSGDLSVYWYQQSLDQGLQFLIQYYNGEERAKGNILERFSAQQFPDLHSELNLSSLELGDSALYFCASSVEDRGYTEAFFGQGTRLTVV.

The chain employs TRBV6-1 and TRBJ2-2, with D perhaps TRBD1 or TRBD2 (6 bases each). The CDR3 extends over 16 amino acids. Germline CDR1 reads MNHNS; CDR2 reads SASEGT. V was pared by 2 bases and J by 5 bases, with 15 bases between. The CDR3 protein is CASSEMRGAETGELFF. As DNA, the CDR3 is TGTGCCAGCAGTGAAATGAGGGGGGCGGAGACCGGGGAGCTGTTTTTT.

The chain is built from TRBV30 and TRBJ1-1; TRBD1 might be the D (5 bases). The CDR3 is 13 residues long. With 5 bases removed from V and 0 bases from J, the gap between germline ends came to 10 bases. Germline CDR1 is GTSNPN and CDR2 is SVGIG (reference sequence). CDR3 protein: CAWDSLMNTEAFF. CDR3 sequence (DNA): TGTGCCTGGGACAGCTTGATGAACACTGAAGCTTTCTTT.

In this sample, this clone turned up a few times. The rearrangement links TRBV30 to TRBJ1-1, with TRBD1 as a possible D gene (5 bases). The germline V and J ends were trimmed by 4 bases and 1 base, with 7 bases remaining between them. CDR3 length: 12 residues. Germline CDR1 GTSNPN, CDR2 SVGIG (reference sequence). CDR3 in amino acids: CAWIGENTEAFF. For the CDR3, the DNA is TGTGCCTGGATAGGGGAGAACACTGAAGCTTTCTTT.

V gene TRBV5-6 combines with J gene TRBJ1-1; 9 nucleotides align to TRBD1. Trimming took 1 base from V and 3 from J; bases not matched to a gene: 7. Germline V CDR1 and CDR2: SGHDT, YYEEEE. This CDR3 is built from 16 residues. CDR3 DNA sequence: TGTGCCAGCAGCTTGCGAGACAGGGGGTCTGACACTGAAGCTTTCTTT. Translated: CASSLRDRGSDTEAFF. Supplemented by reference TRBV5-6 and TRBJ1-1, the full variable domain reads DAGVTQSPTHLIKTRGQQVTLRCSPKSGHDTVSWYQQALGQGPQFIFQYYEEEERQRGNFPDRFSGHQFPNYSSELNVNALLLGDSALYLCASSLRDRGSDTEAFFGQGTRLTVV.

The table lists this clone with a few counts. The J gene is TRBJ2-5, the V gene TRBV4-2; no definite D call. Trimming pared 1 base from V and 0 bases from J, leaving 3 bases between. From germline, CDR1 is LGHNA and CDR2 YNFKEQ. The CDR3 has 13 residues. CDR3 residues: CASSQGHQETQYF. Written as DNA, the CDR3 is TGTGCCAGCAGCCAAGGACACCAAGAGACCCAGTACTTC.

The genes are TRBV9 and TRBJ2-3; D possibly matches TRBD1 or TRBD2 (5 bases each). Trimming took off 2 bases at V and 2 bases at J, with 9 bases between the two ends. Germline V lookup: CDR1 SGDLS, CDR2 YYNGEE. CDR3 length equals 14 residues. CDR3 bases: TGTGCCAGCAGCGTTTGGGGGTCCACAGATACGCAGTATTTT. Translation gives CASSVWGSTDTQYF.

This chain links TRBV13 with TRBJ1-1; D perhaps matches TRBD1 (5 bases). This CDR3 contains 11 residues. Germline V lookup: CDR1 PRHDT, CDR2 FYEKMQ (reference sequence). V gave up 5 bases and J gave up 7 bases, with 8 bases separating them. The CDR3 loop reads CASSTGNEAFF. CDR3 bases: TGTGCCAGCAGCACAGGTAATGAAGCTTTCTTT.

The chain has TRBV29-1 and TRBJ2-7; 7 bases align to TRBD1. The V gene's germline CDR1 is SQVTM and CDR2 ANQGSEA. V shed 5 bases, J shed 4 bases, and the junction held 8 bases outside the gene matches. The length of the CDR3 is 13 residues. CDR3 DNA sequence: TGCAGCGTTCTCGAGACAGGGATGTACGAGCAGTACTTC. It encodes CSVLETGMYEQYF.